A single sample gave rise to the 4 T cell receptor beta chains below, sequenced in a study of shared clonotypes between healthy human individuals. Clones were read by immunoSEQ multiplex PCR, and TCRdb kept only the in-frame ones, dropping some. The sample consists of 2 million to 2.5 million clones, roughly 94% of them appearing once. Sample: naive CD4+ T cells sorted from blood. The subset is: CD45RA+ positively selected. The receptors derive from a man aged 18 to 29 in good health.

The CDR3: CASSYSSTGGEQYF. The CDR3 coding sequence is TGTGCCAGCAGTTACTCGTCGACAGGGGGCGAGCAGTACTTC. The chain recombines TRBV6-5 with TRBJ2-7; 9 bases map to TRBD1. J lost 6 bases, V lost 0 bases, and 3 bases had no gene match. CDR1 is MNHEY, CDR2 SVGAGI, per germline. This CDR3 spans 14 amino acids.

J is TRBJ2-7 and V is TRBV27; 8 nucleotides agree with TRBD1. CDR1 and CDR2 from the germline V gene are MNHEY and SMNVEV (reference sequence). The CDR3 length is 14 residues. The ends lost 8 bases at V and 1 base at J; junction bases unmatched: 7. The CDR3 region has the DNA TGTGCCAGCCAGACCGACAGGGGATCCTACGAGCAGTACTTC. Encoded protein: CASQTDRGSYEQYF.

V is TRBV5-1 and J is TRBJ1-1; D not certain. Germline values: CDR1 SGHRS, CDR2 YFSETQ. The CDR3 is 16 amino acids. The V gene lost 5 bases and the J gene lost 1 base, with 18 bases spanning the gap. CDR3 coding DNA: TGCGCCAGCAGTATAGGTATCATACTTGGGAACACTGAAGCTTTCTTT. This gives the protein CASSIGIILGNTEAFF.

The rearrangement joins TRBV6-1 to TRBJ1-1; D is possibly TRBD1 (6 bases). The V gene's germline CDR1 is MNHNS and CDR2 SASEGT. The CDR3 covers 13 residues. The V and J ends lost 6 bases and 3 bases respectively, with 11 bases between them. The DNA for the CDR3 is TGTGCCAGCAGGGGCAGGGGTGACACTGAAGCTTTCTTT. Translation gives CASRGRGDTEAFF.